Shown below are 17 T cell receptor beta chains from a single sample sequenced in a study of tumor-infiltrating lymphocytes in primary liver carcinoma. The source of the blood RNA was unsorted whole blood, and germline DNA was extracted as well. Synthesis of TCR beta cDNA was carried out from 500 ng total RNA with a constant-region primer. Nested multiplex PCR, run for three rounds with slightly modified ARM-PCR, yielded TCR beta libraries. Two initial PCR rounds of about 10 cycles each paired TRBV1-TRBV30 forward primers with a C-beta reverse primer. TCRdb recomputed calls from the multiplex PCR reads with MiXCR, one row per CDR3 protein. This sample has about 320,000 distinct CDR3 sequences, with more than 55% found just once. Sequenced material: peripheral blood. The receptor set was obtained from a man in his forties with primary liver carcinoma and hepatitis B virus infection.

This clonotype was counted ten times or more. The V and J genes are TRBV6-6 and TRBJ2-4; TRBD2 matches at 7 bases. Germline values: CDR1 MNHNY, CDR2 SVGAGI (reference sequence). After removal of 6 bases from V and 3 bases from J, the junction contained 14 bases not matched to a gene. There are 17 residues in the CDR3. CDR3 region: CASRPPEGGRDKNIQYF. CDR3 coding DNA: TGTGCCAGCAGGCCTCCTGAGGGCGGGAGAGACAAAAACATTCAGTACTTC.

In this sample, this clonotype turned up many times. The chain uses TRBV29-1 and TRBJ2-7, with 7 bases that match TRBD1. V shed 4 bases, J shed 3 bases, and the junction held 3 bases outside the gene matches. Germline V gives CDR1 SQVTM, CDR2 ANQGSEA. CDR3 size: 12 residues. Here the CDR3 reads CSVARDSYEQYF. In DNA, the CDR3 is TGCAGCGTTGCCAGGGACAGCTACGAGCAGTACTTC.

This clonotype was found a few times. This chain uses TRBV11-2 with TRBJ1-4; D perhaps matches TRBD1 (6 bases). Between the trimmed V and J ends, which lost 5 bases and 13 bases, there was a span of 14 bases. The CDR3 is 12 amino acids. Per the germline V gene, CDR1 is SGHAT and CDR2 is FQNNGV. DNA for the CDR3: TGTGCCAGCAGCGTCTCACAGGGAGGACTGTTTTTT. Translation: CASSVSQGGLFF.

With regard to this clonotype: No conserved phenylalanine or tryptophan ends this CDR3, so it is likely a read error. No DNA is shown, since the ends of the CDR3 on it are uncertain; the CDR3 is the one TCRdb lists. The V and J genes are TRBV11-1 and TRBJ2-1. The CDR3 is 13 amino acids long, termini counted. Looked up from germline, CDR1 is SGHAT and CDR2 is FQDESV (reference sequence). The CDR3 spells CASSSYREPDPFL.

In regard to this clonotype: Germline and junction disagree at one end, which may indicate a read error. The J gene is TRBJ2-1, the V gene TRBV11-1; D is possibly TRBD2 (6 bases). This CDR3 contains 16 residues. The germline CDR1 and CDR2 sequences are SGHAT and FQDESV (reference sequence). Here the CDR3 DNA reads TGTGCCAGCAGCCCCATATCGGGAGCGCATTACAATGAACAGTTCTTC. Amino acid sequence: CASSPISGAHYNEQFF.

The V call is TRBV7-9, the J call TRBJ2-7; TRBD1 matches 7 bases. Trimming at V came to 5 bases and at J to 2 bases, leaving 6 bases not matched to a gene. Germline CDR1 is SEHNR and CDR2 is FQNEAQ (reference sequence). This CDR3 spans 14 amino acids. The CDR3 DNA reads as TGTGCCAGCAGCCACGACAGGGCCGCCTACGAGCAGTACTTC. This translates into CASSHDRAAYEQYF.

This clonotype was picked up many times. Here the CDR3 DNA reads TGTGCCAGCAGTGAAGGTCCAGAAAACACCATATATTTT. This encodes CASSEGPENTIYF. This chain uses TRBV6-1 with TRBJ1-3; D gene ambiguous. Germline assignment: CDR1 MNHNS and CDR2 SASEGT. This CDR3 spans 13 amino acids. The V end was cut by 1 base, the J end by 6 bases, with 7 bases between.

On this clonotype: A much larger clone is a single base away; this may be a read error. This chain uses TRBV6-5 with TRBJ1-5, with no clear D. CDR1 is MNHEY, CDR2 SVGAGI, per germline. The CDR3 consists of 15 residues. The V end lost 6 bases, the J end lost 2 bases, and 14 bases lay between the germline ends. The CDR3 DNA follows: TGTGCCAGCAGCCCCCCCGGGGTAGGCAATCAGCCCCAGCATTTT. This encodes CASSPPGVGNQPQHF.

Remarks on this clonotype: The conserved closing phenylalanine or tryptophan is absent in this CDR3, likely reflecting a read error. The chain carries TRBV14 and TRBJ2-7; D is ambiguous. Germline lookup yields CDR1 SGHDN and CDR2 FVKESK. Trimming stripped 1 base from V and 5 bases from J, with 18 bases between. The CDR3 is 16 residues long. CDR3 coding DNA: TGTGCCAGCAGCCAAGCTTTGAGACTCTCTGATCACGAGCAGTACATC. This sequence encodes CASSQALRLSDHEQYI.

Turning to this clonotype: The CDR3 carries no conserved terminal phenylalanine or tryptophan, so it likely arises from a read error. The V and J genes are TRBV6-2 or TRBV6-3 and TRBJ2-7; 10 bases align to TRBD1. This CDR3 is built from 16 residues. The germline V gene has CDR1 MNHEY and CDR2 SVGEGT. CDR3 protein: CASSYGPRDRGYGQYI. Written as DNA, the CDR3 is TGTGCCAGCAGTTACGGGCCCCGGGACAGGGGATACGGGCAGTACATC.

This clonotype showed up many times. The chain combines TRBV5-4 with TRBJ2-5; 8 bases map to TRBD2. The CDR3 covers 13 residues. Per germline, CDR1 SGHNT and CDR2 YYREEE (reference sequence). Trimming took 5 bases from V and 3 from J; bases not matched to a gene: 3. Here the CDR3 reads CASRVTSEETQYF. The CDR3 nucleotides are TGTGCCAGCAGGGTGACTAGCGAAGAGACCCAGTACTTC.

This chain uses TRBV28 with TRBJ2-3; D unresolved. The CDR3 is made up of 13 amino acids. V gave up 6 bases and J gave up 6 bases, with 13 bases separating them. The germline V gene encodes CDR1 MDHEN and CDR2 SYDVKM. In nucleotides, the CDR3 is TGTGCCAGCAGCCAAGGGCCCTTGGATACGCAGTATTTT. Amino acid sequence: CASSQGPLDTQYF.

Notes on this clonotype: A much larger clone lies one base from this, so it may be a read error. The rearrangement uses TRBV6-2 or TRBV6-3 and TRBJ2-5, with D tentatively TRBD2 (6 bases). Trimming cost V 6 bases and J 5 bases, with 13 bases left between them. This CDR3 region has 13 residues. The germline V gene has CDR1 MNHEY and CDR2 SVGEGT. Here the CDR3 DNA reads TGTGCCAGCAGAGTGACTAGTTTGGAGACCCAGTACTTC. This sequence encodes CASRVTSLETQYF.

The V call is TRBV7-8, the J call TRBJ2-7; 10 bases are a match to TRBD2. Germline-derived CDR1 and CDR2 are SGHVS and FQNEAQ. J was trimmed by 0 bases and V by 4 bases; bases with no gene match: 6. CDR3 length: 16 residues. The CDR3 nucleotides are TGTGCCAGCAGCTGGGGGGGACTAGCGAGCTCCTACGAGCAGTACTTC. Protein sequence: CASSWGGLASSYEQYF.

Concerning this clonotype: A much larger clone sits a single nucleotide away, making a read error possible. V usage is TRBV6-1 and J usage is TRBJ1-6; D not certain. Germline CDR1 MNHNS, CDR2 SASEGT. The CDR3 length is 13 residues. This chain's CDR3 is CANSEVWDSPLHF. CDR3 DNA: TGTGCCAACAGTGAAGTATGGGATTCACCCCTCCACTTT.

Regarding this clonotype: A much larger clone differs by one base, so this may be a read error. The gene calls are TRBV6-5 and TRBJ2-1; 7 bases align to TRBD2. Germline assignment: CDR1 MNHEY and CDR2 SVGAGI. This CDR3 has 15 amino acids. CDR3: CTSSPPAGYGNEQFF. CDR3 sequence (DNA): TGTACCAGCTCTCCTCCAGCGGGATATGGTAATGAGCAGTTCTTC.

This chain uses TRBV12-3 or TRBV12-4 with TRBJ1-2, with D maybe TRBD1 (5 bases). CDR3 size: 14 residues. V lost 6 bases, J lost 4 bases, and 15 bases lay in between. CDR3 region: CASSRIGTIYGYTF. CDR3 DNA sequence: TGTGCCAGCAGCCGAATTGGGACTATCTATGGCTACACCTTC.